The 10 T cell receptor beta chains reported below all come from one sample, sequenced in a study of technical replicates of blood from a few donors. Sequencing was performed with immunoSEQ multiplex PCR; in TCRdb, only in-frame clones are kept and a portion is missing. The sample lists some 80,000 clones; around 96% were seen once. The sequenced material came from T cells isolated from PBMCs. The source is a human donor in good health.

V usage is TRBV7-2 and J usage is TRBJ1-1, with no clear D. V lost 5 bases and J 6 bases, leaving 22 bases between the germline ends. The CDR3 consists of 16 residues. The V gene's germline CDR1 is SGHTA and CDR2 FQGNSA. DNA of the CDR3: TGTGCCAGCAGCCCCCGCGATTCCCAGATAAGCGCTGAAGCTTTCTTT. Translating it yields CASSPRDSQISAEAFF.

The chain joins TRBV9 to TRBJ2-5; 8 nucleotides align to TRBD1. V was pared by 0 bases and J by 1 base, with 2 bases of the junction left unmatched. The CDR3 has 15 amino acids. Germline V gene data show CDR1 as SGDLS and CDR2 as YYNGEE. The CDR3 nucleotides are TGTGCCAGCAGCGTAGCCGGGACAGGCCAAGAGACCCAGTACTTC. It encodes CASSVAGTGQETQYF. The entire variable domain, with the rest obtained from reference TRBV9 and TRBJ2-5, is as follows: DSGVTQTPKHLITATGQRVTLRCSPRSGDLSVYWYQQSLDQGLQFLIQYYNGEERAKGNILERFSAQQFPDLHSELNLSSLELGDSALYFCASSVAGTGQETQYFGPGTRLLVL.

The chain employs TRBV19 and TRBJ1-1; 7 bases are shared with TRBD1. Germline V gene sequence: CDR1 LNHDA, CDR2 SQIVND (reference sequence). The V segment lost 0 bases and the J segment 4 bases; nucleotides outside the gene matches: 2. This CDR3 is 14 amino acids long. Here the CDR3 reads CASSIEGGLTEAFF. As DNA, the CDR3 is TGTGCCAGTAGTATAGAAGGGGGCCTCACTGAAGCTTTCTTT.

The rearrangement uses TRBV4-1 and TRBJ2-1; D perhaps matches TRBD1 (5 bases). The V and J ends lost 0 bases and 9 bases respectively, with 9 bases between them. This CDR3 contains 13 residues. Per germline, CDR1 MGHRA and CDR2 YSYEKL. Here the CDR3 DNA reads TGCGCCAGCAGCCAAGAGGGGCTTCTTGAGCAGTTCTTC. This encodes CASSQEGLLEQFF.

The chain carries TRBV29-1 and TRBJ2-1; 8 bases are a match to TRBD1. The germline V gene has CDR1 SQVTM and CDR2 ANQGSEA. This CDR3 contains 15 residues. J gave up 4 bases and V 6 bases, and 11 bases lay outside the gene matches. CDR3 protein: CSVQPYRGVYNEQFF. In DNA, the CDR3 is TGCAGCGTCCAACCATACAGGGGGGTTTACAATGAGCAGTTCTTC.

The chain employs TRBV30 and TRBJ1-2; no definite D call. V was cut by 2 bases and J by 0 bases, with 10 bases left in between. The CDR3 spans 14 residues. The germline V gene encodes CDR1 GTSNPN and CDR2 SVGIG (reference sequence). The CDR3 here is CAWSRGLANYGYTF. The CDR3, as DNA: TGTGCCTGGAGTCGGGGTCTAGCTAACTATGGCTACACCTTC.

The chain couples TRBV9 to TRBJ2-7; D is perhaps TRBD2 (6 bases). This CDR3 has 20 amino acids. V was pared by 3 bases and J by 0 bases, with 28 bases between. Germline CDR1 reads SGDLS; CDR2 reads YYNGEE. This CDR3 reads CASSGLAPGTAGVSSYEQYF. CDR3 nucleotide sequence: TGTGCCAGCAGCGGGCTAGCTCCCGGGACTGCCGGGGTCAGCTCCTACGAGCAGTACTTC.

The V and J genes are TRBV9 and TRBJ1-2; 10 positions agree with TRBD1. The V gene end was trimmed by 3 bases and the J gene end by 5 bases; junction bases not matched to a gene: 7. Germline CDR1 is SGDLS and CDR2 is YYNGEE. The CDR3 contains 15 residues. The CDR3 here is CASSGYGTGVYGYTF. The DNA of the CDR3 is TGTGCCAGCAGCGGTTACGGGACAGGGGTATATGGCTACACCTTC.

Only one count was recorded for this clone. The V gene is TRBV2, the J gene TRBJ1-5; 8 bases are shared with TRBD1. Germline CDR1 reads SNHLY; CDR2 reads FYNNEI. V was clipped by 7 bases and J by 2 bases; unmatched bases: 4. The CDR3 spans 14 residues. In nucleotides, the CDR3 is TGTGCCAGCACCTTGGACAGGGGCAATCAGCCCCAGCATTTT. As protein: CASTLDRGNQPQHF.

The chain links TRBV7-6 to TRBJ1-1; D is perhaps TRBD1 (5 bases). There are 16 residues in the CDR3. V lost 4 bases and J 2 bases, leaving 17 bases between the germline ends. The germline V gene has CDR1 SGHVS and CDR2 FNYEAQ. DNA for the CDR3: TGTGCCAGCAGCTCGCGGCCTGGACAAACTAACACTGAAGCTTTCTTT. Amino acid sequence: CASSSRPGQTNTEAFF.